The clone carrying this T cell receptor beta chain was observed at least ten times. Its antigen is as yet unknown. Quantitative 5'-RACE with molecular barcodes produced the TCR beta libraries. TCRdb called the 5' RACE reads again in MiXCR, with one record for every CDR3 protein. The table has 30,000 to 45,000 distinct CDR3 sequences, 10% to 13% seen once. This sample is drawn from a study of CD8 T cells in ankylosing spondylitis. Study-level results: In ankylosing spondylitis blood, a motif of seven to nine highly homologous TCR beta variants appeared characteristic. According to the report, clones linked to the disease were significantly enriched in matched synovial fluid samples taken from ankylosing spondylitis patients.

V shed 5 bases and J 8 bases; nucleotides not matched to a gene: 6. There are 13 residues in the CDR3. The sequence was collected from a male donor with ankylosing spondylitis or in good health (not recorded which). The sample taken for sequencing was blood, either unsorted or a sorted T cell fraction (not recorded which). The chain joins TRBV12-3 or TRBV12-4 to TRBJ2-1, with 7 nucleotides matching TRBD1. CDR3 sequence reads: CASSPRQGDEQFF. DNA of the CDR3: TGTGCCAGCAGTCCCCGACAGGGCGATGAGCAGTTCTTC.